Below, 8 T cell receptor beta chains from the same sample are listed, as sequenced in a study of radiation and T cells in renal cell carcinoma. Noted time point: blood 4 weeks post-SBRT, at nephrectomy. Noted treatment: 15 Gy SBRT to primary tumor, nephrectomy 4 weeks later. Repertoires were generated with immunoSEQ multiplex PCR, while TCRdb's copy carries only in-frame clones and drops some. The sample comprises about 86,000 clones, around four fifths of which are singletons, and roughly a tenth rests with the top ten. Material: blood, obtained from a patient whose treatment included radiotherapy and nephrectomy. These receptors originate from a man aged 45 to 65 with renal cell carcinoma.

V gene TRBV7-9 combines with J gene TRBJ2-2, with D tentatively TRBD1 (5 bases). V was cut by 0 bases and J by 7 bases, with 12 bases left in between. The CDR3 consists of 15 residues. In germline, CDR1 is SEHNR, CDR2 FQNEAQ (reference sequence). The CDR3 region is CASSLAPGANGELFF. The CDR3 region has the DNA TGTGCCAGCAGCTTAGCGCCTGGGGCTAACGGGGAGCTGTTTTTT.

The DNA for the CDR3 is TGTGCCAGCAGGGATGACAGGGGGGGTGAAAAACTGTTTTTT. Its protein product is CASRDDRGGEKLFF. V usage is TRBV25-1 and J usage is TRBJ1-4; TRBD1 matches 9 bases. This CDR3 is 14 amino acids long. The J segment lost 7 bases and the V segment lost 6 bases, leaving 6 bases of the junction unmatched. The germline gives CDR1 MGHDK, CDR2 SYGVNS.

V usage is TRBV27 and J usage is TRBJ2-7, with D uncertain. Trimming stripped 1 base from V and 4 bases from J, with 8 bases between. Germline V CDR1 and CDR2: MNHEY, SMNVEV (reference sequence). There are 13 residues in the CDR3. CDR3 nucleotides: TGTGCCAGCAGTTTATTCCGAGTGTACGAGCAGTACTTC. It codes for CASSLFRVYEQYF.

The chain couples TRBV5-1 to TRBJ2-7; 8 nucleotides line up with TRBD2. V dropped 4 bases and J dropped 2; count of bases not matched to a gene: 11. Germline V gives CDR1 SGHRS, CDR2 YFSETQ. The CDR3 spans 16 residues. CDR3 in DNA: TGCGCCAGCAGCGCTGGACTAGCTTCTCTCACCTACGAGCAGTACTTC. Translated, it gives CASSAGLASLTYEQYF.

This chain joins TRBV2 and TRBJ2-7; D ambiguous. Germline values: CDR1 SNHLY, CDR2 FYNNEI. V was pared by 3 bases and J by 5 bases, with 11 bases between. The CDR3 is 13 amino acids. DNA for the CDR3: TGTGCCAGCAGTGAGTCTCTCAGTAACGAGCAGTACTTC. This codes for CASSESLSNEQYF.

V gene TRBV27 combines with J gene TRBJ2-1; 9 nucleotides align to TRBD2. V dropped 7 bases and J dropped 2; count of bases not matched to a gene: 3. Germline values: CDR1 MNHEY, CDR2 SMNVEV (reference sequence). The CDR3 runs to 14 residues. The CDR3 here is CASTVAGAYNEQFF. CDR3 in DNA: TGTGCCAGCACAGTAGCGGGGGCCTACAATGAGCAGTTCTTC.

V gene TRBV19 combines with J gene TRBJ2-3; D might be TRBD2 (5 bases). This CDR3 comprises 14 residues. The V gene lost 3 bases and the J gene lost 0 bases, with 7 bases spanning the gap. Germline lookup yields CDR1 LNHDA and CDR2 SQIVND (reference sequence). CDR3 sequence: CASSMRDSTDTQYF. CDR3 in DNA: TGTGCCAGTAGTATGAGGGATAGCACAGATACGCAGTATTTT.

This clone was found once. J is TRBJ2-2 and V is TRBV2; a possible D gene is TRBD1 (6 bases). This CDR3 comprises 15 residues. Looked up from germline, CDR1 is SNHLY and CDR2 is FYNNEI. Trimming took 5 bases from V and 0 from J, leaving 10 bases between them. For the CDR3, the DNA is TGTGCCAGCAGTCGACAGGCCTCGAACACCGGGGAGCTGTTTTTT. Amino acid sequence: CASSRQASNTGELFF.